The 2 T cell receptor beta chains given below trace back to one sample, sequenced in a study of CD8 T cells in ankylosing spondylitis. TCRdb independently ran MiXCR on the 5' RACE reads; one entry per CDR3 protein. Of under 200,000 distinct CDR3 sequences listed, 9.8% are singletons. The sequenced sample consisted of blood, either unsorted or a sorted T cell fraction (not recorded which). The receptors were gathered from a female donor with ankylosing spondylitis or in good health (not recorded which).

On this clonotype itself: The junction and the germline gene differ at one end; a read error may be behind it. The V call is TRBV29-1, the J call TRBJ2-7; D call uncertain. In germline, CDR1 is SQVTM, CDR2 ANQGSEA. This CDR3 region has 12 residues. CDR3 coding DNA: TGCAGTTCAACCGGAGTGGGCTACGCGCAGTACTTC. This encodes CSSTGVGYAQYF.

The chain links TRBV20-1 to TRBJ1-6; D gene ambiguous. The CDR3 totals 16 residues. The V and J ends lost 2 bases and 8 bases respectively, with 19 bases between them. CDR1 is DFQATT and CDR2 is SNEGSKA in the germline V gene (reference sequence). The CDR3 bases are TGCAGTGCTAGACGCTACGGGGTCGTCGCGGATTCACCCCTCCACTTT. It is translated as CSARRYGVVADSPLHF.